A single sample gave rise to the 13 T cell receptor beta chains below, sequenced in a study of cytomegalovirus exposure and HLA in healthy donors. Clones were read by immunoSEQ multiplex PCR, and TCRdb kept only the in-frame ones, dropping some. The sample includes hundreds of thousands of clones, roughly 90% seen only once; the top ten take around 0.9%. What was sequenced was PBMCs. Receptor source: a woman younger than 30 in good health and CMV-seronegative.

CDR3 DNA sequence: TGCGCCAGCAGCCAAGTCGGGACTAGGTACAATGAGCAGTTCTTC. This translates into CASSQVGTRYNEQFF. V and J are TRBV4-1 and TRBJ2-1; 8 bases match TRBD2. Germline V gives CDR1 MGHRA, CDR2 YSYEKL. The CDR3 contains 15 residues. V trimming: 1 base; J trimming: 4 bases; junction bases outside the gene matches: 3.

V usage is TRBV19 and J usage is TRBJ1-6; D unresolved. V was cut by 3 bases and J by 7 bases, with 13 bases left in between. CDR1 and CDR2 from the germline V gene are LNHDA and SQIVND (reference sequence). There are 15 residues in the CDR3. Here the CDR3 reads CASSMRDGLNSPLHF. The CDR3 coding sequence is TGTGCCAGTAGTATGAGAGACGGACTCAATTCACCCCTCCACTTT.

The V call is TRBV2, the J call TRBJ2-1, with 7 bases lining up with TRBD2. J was trimmed by 1 base and V by 7 bases; bases with no gene match: 4. Germline CDR1 is SNHLY and CDR2 is FYNNEI. This CDR3 is built from 14 residues. In DNA form, the CDR3 reads TGTGCCAGCAAAGGCGGGAGTTCCTACAATGAGCAGTTCTTC. Its protein product is CASKGGSSYNEQFF.

The V and J genes are TRBV10-1 and TRBJ1-5; D unresolved. The germline V gene encodes CDR1 WNHNN and CDR2 SYGVQD (reference sequence). V was cut by 2 bases and J by 0 bases, with 8 bases left in between. The CDR3 length is 15 residues. The CDR3 spells CASSELQTSNQPQHF. The CDR3 region has the DNA TGCGCCAGCAGTGAGCTACAGACTAGCAATCAGCCCCAGCATTTT.

The V and J genes are TRBV29-1 and TRBJ2-3; D unresolved. The germline gives CDR1 SQVTM, CDR2 ANQGSEA. Trimming cost V 2 bases and J 4 bases, with 4 bases left between them. This CDR3 region has 11 residues. The CDR3 region has the DNA TGCAGCGTTGAACCCGCAGATACGCAGTATTTT. Amino acids: CSVEPADTQYF.

V and J are TRBV6-5 and TRBJ2-7, with a tentative D call TRBD2 (6 bases). Germline CDR1 is MNHEY and CDR2 is SVGAGI. This CDR3 has 15 residues. V dropped 5 bases and J dropped 0 bases, with 14 bases sitting between them. CDR3 loop: CASSIGTGGSYEQYF. In DNA form, the CDR3 reads TGTGCCAGCAGTATAGGGACTGGGGGCTCCTACGAGCAGTACTTC.

The chain couples TRBV10-3 to TRBJ1-2; 9 bases match TRBD1. Looked up from germline, CDR1 is ENHRY and CDR2 is SYGVKD. This CDR3 is built from 14 residues. V shed 5 bases, J shed 0 bases, and the junction held 1 base outside the gene matches. DNA of the CDR3: TGTGCCATCAGTCGGGACAGGGCTAACTATGGCTACACCTTC. Protein sequence: CAISRDRANYGYTF.

This chain connects TRBV9 to TRBJ2-7, with no clear D. Germline CDR1 and CDR2: SGDLS and YYNGEE. This CDR3 has 14 amino acids. Between the trimmed V and J ends, which lost 4 bases and 6 bases, there was a span of 17 bases. The DNA of the CDR3 is TGTGCCAGCAGCACCCGATGGTCGGAGAGCGAGCAGTACTTC. It is translated as CASSTRWSESEQYF.

The chain employs TRBV19 and TRBJ1-5; TRBD1 matches 9 bases. CDR3 length equals 15 residues. J lost 5 bases, V lost 8 bases, and 10 bases had no gene match. Germline values: CDR1 LNHDA, CDR2 SQIVND (reference sequence). This chain's CDR3 is CASSSGTGLYQPQHF. CDR3 sequence (DNA): TGTGCCAGTTCATCCGGGACAGGGTTGTATCAGCCCCAGCATTTT.

The V and J genes are TRBV6-1 and TRBJ2-1; 9 bases map to TRBD2. The CDR3 has 15 residues. Trimming removed 5 bases from V and 8 bases from J; junction bases left unmatched: 10. CDR1 and CDR2 from the germline V gene are MNHNS and SASEGT. The CDR3 DNA follows: TGTGCCAGCAGTCCCCGCGGGGCGGGAGGGGATGAGCAGTTCTTC. Translated, it gives CASSPRGAGGDEQFF.

In this sample, this clone turned up a few times. V is TRBV6-1 and J is TRBJ1-2; 8 bases match TRBD1. V was pared by 5 bases and J by 3 bases, with 8 bases of the junction left unmatched. Germline V lookup: CDR1 MNHNS, CDR2 SASEGT. There are 15 residues in the CDR3. The CDR3 reads CASSQRGTGYYGYTF. DNA of the CDR3: TGTGCCAGCAGTCAAAGGGGGACAGGCTACTATGGCTACACCTTC.

The V call is TRBV5-1, the J call TRBJ2-1, with 7 bases aligning to TRBD2. The CDR3 totals 13 residues. From germline, CDR1 is SGHRS and CDR2 YFSETQ. J lost 9 bases, V lost 4 bases, and 7 bases had no gene match. DNA for the CDR3: TGCGCCAGCAGCCCCGGGACGGGAGGTGAGCAGTTCTTC. Translating gives CASSPGTGGEQFF.

In nucleotides, the CDR3 is TGTGCCAGCAGTAACGAGATTTCTTACGGCTACACCTTC. It is translated as CASSNEISYGYTF. The chain combines TRBV28 with TRBJ1-2; D gene ambiguous. V lost 5 bases and J 8 bases, leaving 15 bases between the germline ends. Germline CDR1 reads MDHEN; CDR2 reads SYDVKM. There are 13 residues in the CDR3.